The 10 T cell receptor beta chains given below trace back to one sample, sequenced in a study of blood T cell repertoires in COVID-19. Here immunoSEQ multiplex PCR was the method, and the copy in TCRdb shows in-frame clones only, minus some. The sample shows about 320,000 clones, about 82% of them seen only once. Sequencing was carried out using peripheral blood. These TCRs come from a woman aged 45 to 65 with acute or convalescent COVID-19.

This clone came up once. The chain employs TRBV5-1 and TRBJ2-2, with TRBD1 identical over 12 bases. CDR3 length equals 14 residues. Trimming removed 8 bases from V and 6 bases from J; junction bases left unmatched: 5. Germline loops: CDR1 SGHRS, CDR2 YFSETQ. CDR3 sequence reads: CASTGTGGSGELFF. The CDR3, as DNA: TGCGCCAGTACCGGGACAGGGGGCTCCGGGGAGCTGTTTTTT.

This clone showed up just a few times. The chain carries TRBV28 and TRBJ2-6; a possible D gene is TRBD2 (5 bases). Trimming cost V 5 bases and J 3 bases, with 17 bases left between them. The CDR3 runs to 17 residues. Germline V gene data show CDR1 as MDHEN and CDR2 as SYDVKM. CDR3 sequence: CASSLLSREFGANVLTF. The CDR3 bases are TGTGCCAGCAGTCTCTTGAGCCGGGAATTTGGGGCCAACGTCCTGACTTTC.

The table lists this clone with a count of one. The CDR3 loop is CASNSQGAWNTEAFF. The CDR3 region has the DNA TGTGCCAGCAACTCACAGGGGGCCTGGAACACTGAAGCTTTCTTT. This chain connects TRBV28 to TRBJ1-1, with 9 bases lining up with TRBD1. The CDR3 loop spans 15 amino acids. Trimming at V came to 7 bases and at J to 1 base, leaving 7 bases not matched to a gene. Per germline, CDR1 MDHEN and CDR2 SYDVKM.

CDR3 nucleotide sequence: TGTGCCAGCACCCATGGGACAGCCTCCTACGAGCAGTACTTC. Translation: CASTHGTASYEQYF. The chain employs TRBV6-6 and TRBJ2-7, with 7 bases fitting TRBD1. The germline gives CDR1 MNHNY, CDR2 SVGAGI (reference sequence). With V trimmed by 7 bases and J by 0 bases, 6 bases remained unmatched. The CDR3 length is 14 residues.

Here the CDR3 DNA reads TGTGCCACCAGTGCTGAGGGCTACGAGCAGTACTTC. Its protein product is CATSAEGYEQYF. V and J are TRBV24-1 and TRBJ2-7, with a tentative D call TRBD2 (5 bases). This CDR3 contains 12 residues. Looked up from germline, CDR1 is KGHDR and CDR2 is SFDVKD. V was trimmed by 5 bases and J by 3 bases, leaving 7 bases between them.

V and J are TRBV15 and TRBJ1-5; TRBD1 matches at 9 bases. Germline V gene sequence: CDR1 LNHNV, CDR2 YYDKDF (reference sequence). Trimming removed 6 bases from V and 2 bases from J; junction bases left unmatched: 5. This CDR3 spans 15 amino acids. The chain's CDR3 is CATSQDRGGNQPQHF. Written as DNA, the CDR3 is TGTGCCACCAGTCAGGACAGGGGAGGCAATCAGCCCCAGCATTTT.

V is TRBV5-5 and J is TRBJ2-7; D possibly corresponds to TRBD2 (6 bases). The CDR3 has 15 amino acids. Trimming took off 1 base at V and 6 bases at J, with 17 bases between the two ends. Germline lookup yields CDR1 SGHKS and CDR2 YYEKEE (reference sequence). CDR3: CASSLFGSGGPEQYF. The DNA for the CDR3 is TGTGCCAGCAGCTTGTTCGGCAGCGGAGGGCCCGAGCAGTACTTC. Combining the CDR3 with reference TRBV5-5 and TRBJ2-7 gives the whole variable domain DAGVTQSPTHLIKTRGQQVTLRCSPISGHKSVSWYQQVLGQGPQFIFQYYEKEERGRGNFPDRFSARQFPNYSSELNVNALLLGDSALYLCASSLFGSGGPEQYFGPGTRLTVT.

CDR3 loop: CASRVQGQPQHF. CDR3 nucleotide sequence: TGTGCCAGCCGGGTTCAGGGTCAGCCCCAGCATTTT. The gene calls are TRBV27 and TRBJ1-5; D is possibly TRBD1 (5 bases). CDR3 length: 12 residues. V lost 8 bases and J 6 bases, leaving 11 bases between the germline ends. From germline, CDR1 is MNHEY and CDR2 SMNVEV (reference sequence).

V is TRBV18 and J is TRBJ1-4, with 10 bases fitting TRBD1. The CDR3 length is 15 residues. V gave up 5 bases and J gave up 7 bases; unmatched junction bases: 7. The germline V gene encodes CDR1 KGHSH and CDR2 LQKENI. CDR3 in DNA: TGTGCCAGCTCATCTCTCGGACAGGGGGGTGAAAAACTGTTTTTT. Translating it yields CASSSLGQGGEKLFF.

As concerns this clone: In the same sample, other DNA sequences code for this CDR3. V is TRBV27 and J is TRBJ2-3, with D uncertain. This CDR3 is 14 amino acids long. Trimming removed 0 bases from V and 0 bases from J, with 4 bases in between. The germline V gene has CDR1 MNHEY and CDR2 SMNVEV (reference sequence). As DNA, the CDR3 is TGTGCCAGCAGTTTATCCCTGAGCACAGATACGCAGTATTTT. Amino acids: CASSLSLSTDTQYF.